The 17 T cell receptor beta chains below all came from one sample that was sequenced in a study of OX40 agonist ivuxolimab in advanced cancers. TCRdb's copy holds only in-frame clones and misses some; the assay was immunoSEQ multiplex PCR. Among roughly 49,000 clones listed, around 84% were seen once. The sample in question was CD4+ or CD8+ T cells sorted from blood, obtained in a trial of the OX40 agonist ivuxolimab. Every receptor here comes from an adult with an advanced solid tumor such as melanoma, head and neck, liver or kidney cancer.

V usage is TRBV7-9 and J usage is TRBJ2-3, with D perhaps matching TRBD2 (5 bases). The V end lost 1 base, the J end lost 14 bases, and 28 bases lay between the germline ends. From germline, CDR1 is SEHNR and CDR2 FQNEAQ (reference sequence). The CDR3 length is 17 residues. In DNA, the CDR3 is TGTGCCAGCAGCTTAGGGGAGTCCAGACCCATCCACGAACGCGGGTATTTT. This gives the protein CASSLGESRPIHERGYF.

A few counts support this clone. This rearrangement joins TRBV19 to TRBJ2-2; 7 bases align to TRBD1. V was clipped by 7 bases and J by 6 bases; unmatched bases: 17. The CDR3 covers 17 residues. The V gene's germline CDR1 is LNHDA and CDR2 SQIVND (reference sequence). This CDR3 is CASTIMTGTVLSGELFF. The DNA for the CDR3 is TGTGCCAGTACTATTATGACCGGGACAGTCCTATCCGGGGAGCTGTTTTTT.

The gene calls are TRBV19 and TRBJ2-7; TRBD1 aligns across 11 bases. The length of the CDR3 is 14 residues. CDR1 is LNHDA, CDR2 SQIVND, per germline (reference sequence). After removal of 9 bases from V and 1 base from J, the junction contained 5 bases not matched to a gene. For the CDR3, the DNA is TGTGCCAGCGCCGGGACAGGGGGATCCTACGAGCAGTACTTC. It translates to CASAGTGGSYEQYF.

The V gene is TRBV19, the J gene TRBJ2-7; 11 bases align to TRBD2. The germline V gene has CDR1 LNHDA and CDR2 SQIVND (reference sequence). V lost 5 bases and J lost 4; bases outside the gene matches: 7. The CDR3 is 15 amino acids. The CDR3 bases are TGTGCCAGTAGTCGCCTGGGGACTAGCGGTTACGAGCAGTACTTC. Protein sequence: CASSRLGTSGYEQYF. The complete variable domain, with remaining parts taken from reference TRBV19 and TRBJ2-7, reads DGGITQSPKYLFRKEGQNVTLSCEQNLNHDAMYWYRQDPGQGLRLIYYSQIVNDFQKGDIAEGYSVSREKKESFPLTVTSAQKNPTAFYLCASSRLGTSGYEQYFGPGTRLTVT.

The chain carries TRBV10-3 and TRBJ1-5, with TRBD1 identical over 8 bases. CDR3 size: 14 residues. Losses at the gene ends were 4 bases for V and 8 bases for J; bases not matched to a gene: 7. Germline CDR1 is ENHRY and CDR2 is SYGVKD. CDR3 loop: CAISGSDRVEPQHF. As DNA, the CDR3 is TGTGCCATCAGTGGTTCGGACAGGGTGGAGCCCCAGCATTTT.

This clone was seen a few times. The chain uses TRBV6-5 and TRBJ2-1; tentatively, D is TRBD2 (5 bases). The CDR3 loop spans 16 amino acids. CDR1 is MNHEY and CDR2 is SVGAGI in the germline V gene. Trimming removed 6 bases from V and 0 bases from J, with 15 bases in between. The CDR3 spells CASSYGLSSSYNEQFF. In DNA form, the CDR3 reads TGTGCCAGCAGCTACGGACTTAGTAGCTCCTACAATGAGCAGTTCTTC.

This clone is a singleton in its sample. This chain joins TRBV2 and TRBJ2-7; a weak D match, TRBD1 (6 bases). Looked up from germline, CDR1 is SNHLY and CDR2 is FYNNEI. The V gene lost 9 bases and the J gene lost 7 bases, with 19 bases spanning the gap. This CDR3 has 13 residues. The CDR3 region has the DNA TGTGCCAGTACGATACTGGGGGCGCGGGAGCAGTACTTC. Protein product: CASTILGAREQYF.

This clone was seen a single time. This chain uses TRBV18 with TRBJ2-1; D perhaps matches TRBD1 (6 bases). CDR3 length: 14 amino acids. Germline V CDR1 and CDR2: KGHSH, LQKENI. The V end was cut by 2 bases, the J end by 6 bases, with 11 bases between. The CDR3 spells CASSPSKDSNEQFF. In DNA form, the CDR3 reads TGTGCCAGCTCACCATCGAAGGACAGCAATGAGCAGTTCTTC.

The chain has TRBV7-9 and TRBJ1-1; D not resolved. This CDR3 has 13 residues. The germline V and J ends were trimmed by 1 base and 2 bases, with 5 bases remaining between them. Germline CDR1 reads SEHNR; CDR2 reads FQNEAQ (reference sequence). The CDR3 DNA sequence: TGTGCCAGCAGCTTAGGTAGCAACACTGAAGCTTTCTTT. Residues: CASSLGSNTEAFF.

This clone was picked up a small number of times. The genes are TRBV7-3 and TRBJ2-3, with D possibly being TRBD2 (5 bases). Germline lookup yields CDR1 SGHTA and CDR2 FQGTGA. With 3 bases removed from V and 4 bases from J, the gap between germline ends came to 17 bases. The CDR3 is made up of 16 amino acids. CDR3 amino acids: CASSFSPGSGADTQYF. The CDR3 nucleotides read TGTGCCAGCAGCTTTTCCCCGGGGTCGGGCGCAGATACGCAGTATTTT.

The chain has TRBV19 and TRBJ2-1, with no clear D. CDR3 length: 12 amino acids. Germline-derived CDR1 and CDR2 are LNHDA and SQIVND (reference sequence). The ends were cut back, 4 bases at V and 6 bases at J, with 7 bases in the middle. This CDR3 reads CASSTGFNEQFF. The CDR3 nucleotides read TGTGCCAGTAGTACAGGATTCAATGAGCAGTTCTTC.

V and J are TRBV11-1 and TRBJ2-7; no clear D. Germline-derived CDR1 and CDR2 are SGHAT and FQDESV (reference sequence). Trimming left V 11 bases short and J 0 bases short, with 14 bases between. There are 13 residues in the CDR3. CDR3 sequence reads: CAPLSRISYEQYF. CDR3 sequence (DNA): TGTGCCCCCTTAAGTCGGATCTCCTACGAGCAGTACTTC. The whole variable domain, remainder taken from reference TRBV11-1 and TRBJ2-7, is EAEVAQSPRYKITEKSQAVAFWCDPISGHATLYWYRQILGQGPELLVQFQDESVVDDSQLPKDRFSAERLKGVDSTLKIQPAELGDSAMYLCAPLSRISYEQYFGPGTRLTVT.

The chain carries TRBV10-3 and TRBJ2-1; a weak D match, TRBD2 (7 bases). V dropped 8 bases and J dropped 9 bases, with 17 bases sitting between them. CDR1 and CDR2 (germline): ENHRY, SYGVKD. The CDR3 is made up of 13 amino acids. For the CDR3, the DNA is TGTGCCATCGGGGGGGGGCCCCTCACTGAGCAGTTCTTC. Translating it yields CAIGGGPLTEQFF.

The chain employs TRBV28 and TRBJ2-3; D gene unclear. The length of the CDR3 is 13 residues. V lost 1 base and J lost 4, with 6 bases in between. The germline V gene encodes CDR1 MDHEN and CDR2 SYDVKM. The CDR3 DNA reads as TGTGCCAGCAGTTTATATCCCCCAGATACGCAGTATTTT. Its protein is CASSLYPPDTQYF.

This sequence joins TRBV5-6 and TRBJ2-1; 9 bases fit TRBD2. The CDR3 runs to 16 residues. Germline lookup yields CDR1 SGHDT and CDR2 YYEEEE. Trimming cost V 4 bases and J 3 bases; bases outside gene matches: 8. This CDR3 is CASSENAGGVYNEQFF. In DNA, the CDR3 is TGTGCCAGCAGCGAGAACGCGGGAGGGGTCTACAATGAGCAGTTCTTC.

J is TRBJ1-2 and V is TRBV28; no clear D gene. From germline, CDR1 is MDHEN and CDR2 SYDVKM. With 10 bases removed from V and 0 bases from J, the gap between germline ends came to 6 bases. The CDR3 runs to 11 residues. The CDR3 nucleotides are TGTGCCACCAGGACTAACTATGGCTACACCTTC. It is translated as CATRTNYGYTF.

The chain recombines TRBV10-2 with TRBJ1-3; 7 bases line up with TRBD1. V trimming: 5 bases; J trimming: 3 bases; junction bases outside the gene matches: 4. This CDR3 is built from 14 residues. Germline V gives CDR1 WSHSY, CDR2 SAAADI. In DNA form, the CDR3 reads TGCGCCAGCAGTAGGGGGCTTGATGGAAACACCATATATTTT. It encodes CASSRGLDGNTIYF.